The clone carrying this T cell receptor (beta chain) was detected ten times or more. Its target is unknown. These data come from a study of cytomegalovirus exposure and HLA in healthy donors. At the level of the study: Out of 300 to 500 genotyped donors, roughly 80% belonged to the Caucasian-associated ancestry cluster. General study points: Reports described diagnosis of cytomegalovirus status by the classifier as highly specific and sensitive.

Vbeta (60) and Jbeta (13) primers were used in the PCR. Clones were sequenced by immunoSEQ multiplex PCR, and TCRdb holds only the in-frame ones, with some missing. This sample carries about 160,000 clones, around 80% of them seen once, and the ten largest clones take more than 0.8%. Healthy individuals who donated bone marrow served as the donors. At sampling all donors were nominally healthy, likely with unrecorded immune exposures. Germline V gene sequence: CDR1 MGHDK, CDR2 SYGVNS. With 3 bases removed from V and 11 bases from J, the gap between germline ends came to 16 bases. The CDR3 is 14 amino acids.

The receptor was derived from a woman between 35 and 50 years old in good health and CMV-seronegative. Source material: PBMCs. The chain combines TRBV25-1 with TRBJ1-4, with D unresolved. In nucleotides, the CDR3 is TGTGCCAGCAGTGAGTCTACGGGGTCGAGGAAACTGTTTTTT. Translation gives CASSESTGSRKLFF.